This note documents a single T cell receptor beta chain sequence. The antigen is unknown. Sorted-subset replicate PCRs used approximately 180 ng of genomic DNA. This amount corresponded to approximately 30,000 T cell genomes. Authors' methods: Without quality scores, immunoSEQ junctional reads could not be filtered like full-length reads. Clones were read by immunoSEQ multiplex PCR, and TCRdb kept only the in-frame ones, dropping some. The V and J calls and clone size are taken from that table; D and trimming were inferred from the DNA. In the table there are about 960,000 clones, 60% to 85% of which are singletons. These data belong to a study of shared clonotypes between healthy human individuals. J was trimmed by 4 bases and V by 9 bases; bases with no gene match: 4. In germline, CDR1 is ENHRY, CDR2 SYGVKD. CDR3 length equals 13 residues. General study results and limits: Clonotypes shared by all four donors outscored non-shared clonotypes in generation probability.

The receptor was isolated from a man aged 18 to 30 in good health. The chain uses TRBV10-3 and TRBJ1-2, with TRBD1 identical over 11 bases. The sequencing input was memory CD4+ T cells sorted from blood. This sample's subset: CD45RA-negative fraction. The CDR3 nucleotides are TGTGCCATAACCGGGACAGGGGGCTATGGCTACACCTTC. This translates into CAITGTGGYGYTF.